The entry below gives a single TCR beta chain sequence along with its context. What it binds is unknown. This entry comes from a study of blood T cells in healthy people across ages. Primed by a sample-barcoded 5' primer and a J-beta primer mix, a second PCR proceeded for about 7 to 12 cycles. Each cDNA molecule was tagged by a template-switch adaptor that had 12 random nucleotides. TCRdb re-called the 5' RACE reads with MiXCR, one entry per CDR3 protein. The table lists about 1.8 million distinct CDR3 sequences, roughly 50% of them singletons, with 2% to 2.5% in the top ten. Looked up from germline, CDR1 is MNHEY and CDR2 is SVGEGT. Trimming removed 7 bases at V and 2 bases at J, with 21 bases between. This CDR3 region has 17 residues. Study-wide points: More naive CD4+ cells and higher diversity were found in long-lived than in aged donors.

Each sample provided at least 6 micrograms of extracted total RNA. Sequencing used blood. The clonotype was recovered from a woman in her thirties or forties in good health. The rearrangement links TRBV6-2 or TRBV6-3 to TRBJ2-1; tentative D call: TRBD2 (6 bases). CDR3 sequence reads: CASTLTPEAGPYNEQFF. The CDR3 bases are TGTGCCAGCACCCTTACACCCGAGGCGGGGCCCTACAATGAGCAGTTCTTC.